The clone carrying this T cell receptor beta chain was recorded a few times. The sample is drawn from a study of T cell repertoires in cytomegalovirus infection. Germline V gives CDR1 LNHNV, CDR2 YYDKDF (reference sequence). The germline V and J ends were trimmed by 5 bases and 1 base, with 20 bases remaining between them. This CDR3 region has 17 residues. TCRdb fed the reads into MiXCR, producing one record per CDR3 protein. The sample lists about 490,000 distinct CDR3 sequences; 16% were seen once. This receptor was obtained from a human donor in good health (CMV status not recorded). Some clones in this sample may be carry-over from other donors' samples. The sequenced sample was CD8+ T cells from PBMCs. The chain carries TRBV15 and TRBJ1-1; D may be TRBD1 (6 bases). In DNA, the CDR3 is TGTGCCACCAGCGCGGGGCCGGGGGCCCCAAAGAACACTGAAGCTTTCTTT. Protein product: CATSAGPGAPKNTEAFF.